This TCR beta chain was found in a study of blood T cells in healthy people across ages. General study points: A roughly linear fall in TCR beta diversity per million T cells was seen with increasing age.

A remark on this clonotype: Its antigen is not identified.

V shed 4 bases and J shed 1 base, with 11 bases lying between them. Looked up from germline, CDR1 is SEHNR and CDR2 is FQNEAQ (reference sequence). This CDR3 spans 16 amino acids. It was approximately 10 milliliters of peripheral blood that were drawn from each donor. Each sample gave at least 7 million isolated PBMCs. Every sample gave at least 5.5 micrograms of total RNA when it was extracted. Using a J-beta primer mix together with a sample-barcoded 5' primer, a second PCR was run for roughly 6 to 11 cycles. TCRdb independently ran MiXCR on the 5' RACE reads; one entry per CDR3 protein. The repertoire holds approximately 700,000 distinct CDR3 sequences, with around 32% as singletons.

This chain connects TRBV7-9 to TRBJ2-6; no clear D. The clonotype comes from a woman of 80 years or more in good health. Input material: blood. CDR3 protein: CASSSTPLSGANVLTF. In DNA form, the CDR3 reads TGTGCCAGCAGCTCAACCCCTTTGTCTGGGGCCAACGTCCTGACTTTC.